Below are 20 T cell receptor beta chains sequenced from a single sample in a study of technical replicates of blood from several donors. Libraries were prepared by immunoSEQ multiplex PCR; TCRdb keeps only in-frame clonotypes and omits some of them. The sample has approximately 75,000 clones; 95% to 97% are singletons. Material for sequencing was T cells isolated from PBMCs. The receptors shown here come from a human donor in good health.

In its sample, this clone was seen once. The V call is TRBV30, the J call TRBJ1-2; a possible D gene is TRBD1 (6 bases). This CDR3 contains 13 residues. V was pared by 6 bases and J by 3 bases, with 14 bases between. Germline V gene sequence: CDR1 GTSNPN, CDR2 SVGIG (reference sequence). The CDR3, as DNA: TGTGCCTGCTCCGGGACACAGGACTATGGCTACACCTTC. It specifies CACSGTQDYGYTF.

J is TRBJ1-1 and V is TRBV2; 10 bases match TRBD1. Germline V CDR1 and CDR2: SNHLY, FYNNEI. J lost 4 bases, V lost 7 bases, and 12 bases had no gene match. The CDR3 has 16 amino acids. This CDR3 is CASNEGGDRGPTEAFF. Written as DNA, the CDR3 is TGTGCCAGCAACGAGGGGGGTGACAGGGGGCCCACTGAAGCTTTCTTT.

The chain combines TRBV7-2 with TRBJ1-3; possibly TRBD1 for D (5 bases). V lost 5 bases and J 4 bases, leaving 15 bases between the germline ends. The CDR3 loop spans 15 amino acids. Germline values: CDR1 SGHTA, CDR2 FQGNSA. Written as DNA, the CDR3 is TGTGCCAGCAGCCCGAGCGGGGGAAGAGGAAACACCATATATTTT. This codes for CASSPSGGRGNTIYF.

The CDR3: CASSLARPLRDTGELFF. The CDR3, as DNA: TGTGCCAGCAGCTTAGCGCGCCCCCTTCGCGACACCGGGGAGCTGTTTTTT. The chain combines TRBV11-1 with TRBJ2-2, with D unclear. CDR1 SGHAT and CDR2 FQDESV come from the germline V gene (reference sequence). Trimming left V 0 bases short and J 3 bases short, with 14 bases between. CDR3 size: 17 residues.

The rearrangement links TRBV7-8 to TRBJ2-5; D unresolved. Germline V gene lookup returns CDR1 SGHVS and CDR2 FQNEAQ. The CDR3 runs to 14 residues. V was pared by 5 bases and J by 5 bases, with 15 bases between. CDR3 loop: CASSQSRSWETQYF. CDR3 coding DNA: TGTGCCAGCAGCCAATCCAGGTCCTGGGAGACCCAGTACTTC.

This rearrangement joins TRBV10-1 to TRBJ1-5, with no clear D. The CDR3 contains 13 residues. The germline V and J ends were trimmed by 2 bases and 10 bases, with 12 bases remaining between them. CDR1 and CDR2 (germline): WNHNN, SYGVQD (reference sequence). CDR3 sequence reads: CASSEHTGYPQHF. CDR3 nucleotide sequence: TGCGCCAGCAGTGAGCATACCGGTTATCCCCAGCATTTT.

The rearrangement uses TRBV2 and TRBJ2-1; weak D call: TRBD2 (5 bases). CDR1 SNHLY and CDR2 FYNNEI come from the germline V gene. Deletions cut 7 bases from V and 4 bases from J, with 14 bases between. This CDR3 is built from 14 residues. CDR3 nucleotides: TGTGCCAGCAATAAGCGGCCCCCATACAATGAGCAGTTCTTC. Its protein is CASNKRPPYNEQFF.

The chain combines TRBV19 with TRBJ2-7; 8 bases match TRBD1. This CDR3 is built from 14 residues. Unmatched junction bases numbered 7, after V lost 5 bases and J lost 4 bases. Germline CDR1 reads LNHDA; CDR2 reads SQIVND (reference sequence). This chain's CDR3 is CASSPRTGRYEQYF. The CDR3 DNA sequence: TGTGCCAGTAGTCCTCGGACAGGGAGGTACGAGCAGTACTTC.

This chain links TRBV7-9 with TRBJ2-7, with 7 bases fitting TRBD2. Trimming removed 2 bases from V and 5 bases from J; junction bases left unmatched: 12. The CDR3 length is 16 residues. Germline lookup yields CDR1 SEHNR and CDR2 FQNEAQ (reference sequence). This CDR3 reads CASSLQWGREADEQYF. CDR3 nucleotide sequence: TGTGCCAGCAGCTTACAGTGGGGTCGGGAGGCTGACGAGCAGTACTTC.

The chain carries TRBV6-1 and TRBJ2-1; TRBD1 might be the D (6 bases). Trimming cost V 7 bases and J 4 bases, with 11 bases left between them. The CDR3 is made up of 13 amino acids. Looked up from germline, CDR1 is MNHNS and CDR2 is SASEGT. The CDR3 nucleotides are TGTGCCAGCACGAGACAGGCTTACAATGAGCAGTTCTTC. Translation gives CASTRQAYNEQFF.

The chain employs TRBV5-1 and TRBJ2-7; 8 positions match TRBD1. The CDR3 contains 15 residues. The V gene end was trimmed by 0 bases and the J gene end by 4 bases; junction bases not matched to a gene: 6. From germline, CDR1 is SGHRS and CDR2 YFSETQ. The CDR3 is CASSLELNRGYEQYF. For the CDR3, the DNA is TGCGCCAGCAGCTTGGAGTTGAACAGGGGGTACGAGCAGTACTTC.

The V call is TRBV5-1, the J call TRBJ2-7; the D is unclear. CDR1 SGHRS and CDR2 YFSETQ come from the germline V gene. V was trimmed by 5 bases and J by 0 bases, leaving 12 bases between them. This CDR3 has 14 residues. The CDR3 loop is CASSFSVSSYEQYF. The CDR3 nucleotides read TGCGCCAGCAGTTTCTCGGTTAGCTCCTACGAGCAGTACTTC.

This clone was seen a single time. The chain recombines TRBV7-7 with TRBJ2-7, with 7 bases matching TRBD2. This CDR3 comprises 16 residues. Germline assignment: CDR1 SSHAT and CDR2 FNYEAQ (reference sequence). Trimming removed 5 bases from V and 2 bases from J; junction bases left unmatched: 12. In DNA form, the CDR3 reads TGTGCCAGCAGCCCGTACTTGGCGGGAGTGCCCTACGAGCAGTACTTC. Translating gives CASSPYLAGVPYEQYF. Filled out from reference TRBV7-7 and TRBJ2-7, the complete variable domain reads GAGVSQSPRYKVTKRGQDVTLRCDPISSHATLYWYQQALGQGPEFLTYFNYEAQPDKSGLPSDRFSAERPEGSISTLTIQRTEQRDSAMYRCASSPYLAGVPYEQYFGPGTRLTVT.

This clone was seen once. The same CDR3 also results from other DNA sequences found in this sample. J is TRBJ2-5 and V is TRBV30, with no clear D. Germline CDR1 reads GTSNPN; CDR2 reads SVGIG (reference sequence). The CDR3 sequence is 12 residues long. V was trimmed by 1 base and J by 0 bases, leaving 3 bases between them. The CDR3 loop reads CAWSANQETQYF. In nucleotides, the CDR3 is TGTGCCTGGAGTGCCAACCAAGAGACCCAGTACTTC. Together with reference TRBV30 and TRBJ2-5, the CDR3 gives the full variable domain: SQTIHQWPATLVQPVGSPLSLECTVEGTSNPNLYWYRQAAGRGLQLLFYSVGIGQISSEVPQNLSASRPQDRQFILSSKKLLLSDSGFYLCAWSANQETQYFGPGTRLLVL.

The V and J genes are TRBV6-4 and TRBJ1-1; a possible D gene is TRBD1 (5 bases). Germline V CDR1 and CDR2: MRHNA, SNTAGT. V lost 0 bases and J 10 bases, leaving 9 bases between the germline ends. This CDR3 contains 12 residues. CDR3 loop: CASSDSRGIAFF. The DNA for the CDR3 is TGTGCCAGCAGTGACTCGCGGGGGATAGCTTTCTTT.

This clone has only one observation. This sequence joins TRBV15 and TRBJ2-3; D is uncertain. V was trimmed by 0 bases and J by 4 bases, leaving 11 bases between them. Germline V gene lookup returns CDR1 LNHNV and CDR2 YYDKDF (reference sequence). CDR3 length: 15 amino acids. The CDR3 loop is CATSRDRGGPDTQYF. The DNA of the CDR3 is TGTGCCACCAGCAGAGATCGAGGCGGCCCAGATACGCAGTATTTT. The full variable domain, in which reference TRBV15 and TRBJ2-3 provide the parts outside the CDR3, is DAMVIQNPRYQVTQFGKPVTLSCSQTLNHNVMYWYQQKSSQAPKLLFHYYDKDFNNEADTPDNFQSRRPNTSFCFLDIRSPGLGDTAMYLCATSRDRGGPDTQYFGPGTRLTVL.

The V and J genes are TRBV7-2 and TRBJ1-1; no firm D call. Germline lookup yields CDR1 SGHTA and CDR2 FQGNSA. Trimming stripped 5 bases from V and 7 bases from J, with 17 bases between. The CDR3 extends over 14 amino acids. The CDR3 DNA sequence: TGTGCCAGCAGCGAGGATCCGGGATCCAGTGAAGCTTTCTTT. Protein sequence: CASSEDPGSSEAFF.

J is TRBJ2-5 and V is TRBV20-1; D gene uncertain. This CDR3 region has 10 residues. The V gene's germline CDR1 is DFQATT and CDR2 SNEGSKA (reference sequence). V lost 6 bases to trimming and J lost 7 bases, with 9 bases between them. CDR3 sequence reads: CSATRGTQYF. Written as DNA, the CDR3 is TGCAGTGCCACGAGAGGGACCCAGTACTTC.

V is TRBV27 and J is TRBJ1-1; a weak D match, TRBD1 (5 bases). Germline lookup yields CDR1 MNHEY and CDR2 SMNVEV (reference sequence). V gave up 6 bases and J gave up 4 bases, with 12 bases separating them. The CDR3 spans 13 residues. CDR3 in DNA: TGTGCCAGCAGGCTCACAGGATTCACTGAAGCTTTCTTT. This encodes CASRLTGFTEAFF.

This clone came up once. The chain combines TRBV28 with TRBJ2-7, with a weak D call TRBD2 (5 bases). Germline V gives CDR1 MDHEN, CDR2 SYDVKM. The CDR3 covers 15 residues. V was shortened by 3 bases and J by 0 bases, with 12 bases between the two germline ends. CDR3 loop: CASSLYAGLSYEQYF. DNA of the CDR3: TGTGCCAGCAGTTTGTACGCGGGCCTCTCCTACGAGCAGTACTTC.